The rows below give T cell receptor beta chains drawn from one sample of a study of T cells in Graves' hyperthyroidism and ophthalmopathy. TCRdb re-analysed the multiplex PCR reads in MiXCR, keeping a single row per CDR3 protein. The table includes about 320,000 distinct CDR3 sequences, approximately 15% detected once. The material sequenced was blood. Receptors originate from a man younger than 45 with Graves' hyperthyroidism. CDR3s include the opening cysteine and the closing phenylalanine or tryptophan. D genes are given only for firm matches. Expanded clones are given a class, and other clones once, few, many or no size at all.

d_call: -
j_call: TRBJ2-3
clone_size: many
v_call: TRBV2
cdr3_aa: CASRVDRLSTDTQYF
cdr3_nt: TGTGCCAGCAGGGTGGACAGACTAAGCACAGATACGCAGTATTTT

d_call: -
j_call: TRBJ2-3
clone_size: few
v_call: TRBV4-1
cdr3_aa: CASSQDGLPGADTQYF
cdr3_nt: TGCGCCAGCAGCCAAGATGGTCTCCCCGGGGCAGATACGCAGTATTTT

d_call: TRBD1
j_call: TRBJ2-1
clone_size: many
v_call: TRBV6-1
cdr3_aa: CAILKWDRGSNEQFF
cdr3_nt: TGTGCCATCCTTAAGTGGGACAGGGGTAGCAATGAGCAGTTCTTC

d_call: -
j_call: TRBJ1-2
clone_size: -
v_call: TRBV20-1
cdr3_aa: CSARDPPGRYGYTF
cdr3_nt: TGCAGTGCTAGAGATCCCCCGGGGCGGTATGGCTACACCTTC

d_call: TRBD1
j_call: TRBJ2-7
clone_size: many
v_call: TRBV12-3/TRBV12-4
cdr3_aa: CASRRDRGRGAYEQYF
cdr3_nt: TGTGCCAGCAGGCGGGACAGGGGGCGAGGGGCCTACGAGCAGTACTTC

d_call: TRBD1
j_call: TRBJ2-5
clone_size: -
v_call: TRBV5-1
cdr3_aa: CASTKGTALQETQYF
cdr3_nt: TGCGCCAGCACCAAAGGGACAGCATTACAAGAGACCCAGTACTTC

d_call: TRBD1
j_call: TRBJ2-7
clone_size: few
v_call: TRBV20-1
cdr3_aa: CSARDHRPDRGYEQYF
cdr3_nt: TGCAGTGCTAGAGACCACCGTCCTGACAGGGGCTACGAGCAGTACTTC

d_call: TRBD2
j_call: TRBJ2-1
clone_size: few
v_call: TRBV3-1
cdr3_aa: CASSRGLAGAGEQFF
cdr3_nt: TGTGCCAGCAGCCGAGGACTAGCGGGAGCGGGTGAGCAGTTCTTC

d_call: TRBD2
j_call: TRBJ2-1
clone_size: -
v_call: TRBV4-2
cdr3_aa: CASSHPRWTSGRNEQFF
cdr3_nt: TGTGCCAGCAGCCATCCCCGCTGGACTAGCGGGAGAAATGAGCAGTTCTTC

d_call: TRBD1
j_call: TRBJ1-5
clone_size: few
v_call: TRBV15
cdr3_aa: CATKQGAQGNQPQHF
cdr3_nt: TGTGCCACCAAGCAGGGGGCGCAGGGCAATCAGCCCCAGCATTTT

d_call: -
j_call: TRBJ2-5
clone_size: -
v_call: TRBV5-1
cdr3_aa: CASSLEGGGSLETQYF
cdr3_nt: TGCGCCAGCAGCTTGGAGGGTGGCGGGTCCCTAGAGACCCAGTACTTC